Sequencing of this T cell receptor beta chain was carried out in a study of Graves' ophthalmopathy and Graves' hyperthyroidism. Ten or more counts support this clonotype. Its antigen is not known. Exclusion covered patients with other autoimmune diseases or uncontrolled infections (as well as pregnancy or lactation). The study's findings and limits: The model flagged ophthalmopathy progression at about 71% sensitivity and around 72% specificity.

Investigators amplified TCR beta CDR3 regions from RNA transcripts. The workflow started with a first-round RT-PCR run with HTBI primers and then moved on to a second-round multiplex PCR. A single record per CDR3 protein comes from TCRdb applying MiXCR to the multiplex PCR reads. Here the sample spans hundreds of thousands of distinct CDR3 sequences, around an eighth being singletons. The source is a woman under 40 with Graves' ophthalmopathy. The sequenced material came from blood.

The CDR3 DNA reads as TGTGCCAGCAGCGAGGTGAGGGGAGCAAATGGCTACACCTTC. Encoded protein: CASSEVRGANGYTF. The chain combines TRBV7-9 with TRBJ1-2, with TRBD1 as a possible D gene (5 bases). Germline values: CDR1 SEHNR, CDR2 FQNEAQ (reference sequence). V was cut by 5 bases and J by 6 bases, with 16 bases left in between. The CDR3 has 14 residues.